This T cell receptor beta chain stems from a study of technical replicates of blood from a handful of donors. The protocol was immunoSEQ multiplex PCR, while the TCRdb copy is restricted to in-frame clones and leaves out a portion. The data hold about 83,000 clones, with roughly 96% observed a single time. V gave up 0 bases and J gave up 5 bases, with 14 bases separating them. This CDR3 contains 15 residues. Looked up from germline, CDR1 is SGDLS and CDR2 is YYNGEE. The origin of this receptor is a human donor in good health. The sample comprised T cells isolated from PBMCs. The rearrangement links TRBV9 to TRBJ2-5, with D tentatively TRBD2 (6 bases). The DNA for the CDR3 is TGTGCCAGCAGCGTAGCTCAGGGCGGAGGGGAGACCCAGTACTTC. Its protein product is CASSVAQGGGETQYF.